Here is one TCR beta chain with its context. No antigen is known for it. Germline assignment: CDR1 LNHDA and CDR2 SQIVND (reference sequence). The CDR3 loop spans 15 amino acids. With 8 bases removed from V and 1 base from J, the gap between germline ends came to 17 bases. TCRdb's table, derived via immunoSEQ multiplex PCR, lists solely in-frame clones and lacks some. Of some 2,500,000 clones listed, 93% were seen once; the top ten hold 0.36%. The sample originates from a study of shared clonotypes between healthy human individuals. Study at large: Sampling drew on donors who were a couple of women and a few men aged 18 to 49.

Overall study findings and caveats: With few donors, the genetic and exposure-history diversity represented was limited. The authors expected sequencing depth to affect clonotype sharing among donors. Naive CD4 clonotypes were shared across a few donors at roughly 5%.

The rearrangement uses TRBV19 and TRBJ1-1; the D gene is possibly TRBD1 (6 bases). Specimen: naive CD4+ T cells from PBMCs. The subset was: CD45RA+ positively selected. This clonotype was sampled from a man aged 18 to 30 in good health. Some clones in this sample may be carry-over from other donors' samples. DNA for the CDR3: TGTGCCAGTCAAAAGTGGGGGCTTGGGAACACTGAAGCTTTCTTT. Its protein product is CASQKWGLGNTEAFF.